These 13 T cell receptor beta chains share one sample of origin, sequenced in a study of CD8+CD57+ T cells in acquired aplastic anemia. For sequencing, patients were chosen who had shown expansion of CD8+CD57+ cells by flow cytometry. According to the study, genomic DNA was the template for TCR beta VDJ and CDR3 profiling. TCRdb reprocessed the reads via MiXCR and lists one record per CDR3 protein. The data contain roughly 98,000 distinct CDR3 sequences, around 68% of them singletons. Material: sorted CD4+, CD8+, or CD8+CD57+ T cells (not recorded which) from PBMCs. These receptors were collected from a human donor with aplastic anemia.

The V gene is TRBV10-3, the J gene TRBJ2-7; 7 bases are shared with TRBD1. This CDR3 comprises 13 residues. The germline V gene encodes CDR1 ENHRY and CDR2 SYGVKD. V was clipped by 3 bases and J by 6 bases; unmatched bases: 5. The CDR3 bases are TGTGCCATCAGTGATTACTCAGGGGGCGAGCAGTACTTC. This codes for CAISDYSGGEQYF.

The chain is built from TRBV30 and TRBJ2-5, with D possibly being TRBD2 (6 bases). V was cut by 0 bases and J by 3 bases, with 11 bases left in between. The CDR3 extends over 14 amino acids. Per the germline V gene, CDR1 is GTSNPN and CDR2 is SVGIG (reference sequence). The CDR3 bases are TGTGCCTGGAGTGTAGGAGGGGTTGAAGAGACCCAGTACTTC. It encodes CAWSVGGVEETQYF.

The rearrangement uses TRBV29-1 and TRBJ2-1, with TRBD1 matching 8 bases. Per the germline V gene, CDR1 is SQVTM and CDR2 is ANQGSEA. This CDR3 comprises 14 residues. V lost 7 bases and J lost 4; bases outside the gene matches: 9. CDR3 sequence: CSGMTGAGYNEQFF. The DNA for the CDR3 is TGCAGCGGGATGACAGGGGCAGGGTACAATGAGCAGTTCTTC.

This sequence joins TRBV20-1 and TRBJ2-7; D may be TRBD1 (6 bases). V was pared by 6 bases and J by 2 bases, with 14 bases between. Germline V gene lookup returns CDR1 DFQATT and CDR2 SNEGSKA (reference sequence). The CDR3 extends over 13 amino acids. CDR3 residues: CSAPPTGTYEQYF. Written as DNA, the CDR3 is TGCAGTGCCCCACCGACAGGTACCTACGAGCAGTACTTC.

This chain links TRBV2 with TRBJ2-3; TRBD2 matches at 8 bases. V was pared by 7 bases and J by 10 bases, with 4 bases of the junction left unmatched. The CDR3 spans 11 residues. Germline CDR1 SNHLY, CDR2 FYNNEI. The CDR3 DNA reads as TGTGCCAGCAAAGAAGCGGGGGCGCAGTATTTT. As protein: CASKEAGAQYF. Together with reference TRBV2 and TRBJ2-3, the CDR3 gives the full variable domain: EPEVTQTPSHQVTQMGQEVILRCVPISNHLYFYWYRQILGQKVEFLVSFYNNEISEKSEIFDDQFSVERPDGSNFTLKIRSTKLEDSAMYFCASKEAGAQYFGPGTRLTVL.

This chain joins TRBV2 and TRBJ2-3; D perhaps matches TRBD2 (6 bases). With 5 bases removed from V and 5 bases from J, the gap between germline ends came to 11 bases. The CDR3 is 13 residues long. Germline CDR1 and CDR2: SNHLY and FYNNEI. The CDR3 DNA reads TGTGCCAGCAGTCCGCAGGGAGGAGATACGCAGTATTTT. Residues: CASSPQGGDTQYF. The variable domain in full, completed from reference TRBV2 and TRBJ2-3, reads EPEVTQTPSHQVTQMGQEVILRCVPISNHLYFYWYRQILGQKVEFLVSFYNNEISEKSEIFDDQFSVERPDGSNFTLKIRSTKLEDSAMYFCASSPQGGDTQYFGPGTRLTVL.

This sequence joins TRBV20-1 and TRBJ2-5; 8 bases match TRBD2. CDR3 length: 13 amino acids. Germline CDR1 reads DFQATT; CDR2 reads SNEGSKA (reference sequence). Trimming at V came to 3 bases and at J to 7 bases, leaving 7 bases not matched to a gene. In DNA, the CDR3 is TGCAGTGCTAGTACTAGCGGAAGCGGGACCCAGTACTTC. As protein: CSASTSGSGTQYF.

This clonotype was observed once. J is TRBJ1-5 and V is TRBV19, with TRBD1 matching 10 bases. Germline loops: CDR1 LNHDA, CDR2 SQIVND (reference sequence). The J segment lost 5 bases and the V segment lost 8 bases, leaving 6 bases of the junction unmatched. The CDR3 has 14 amino acids. The CDR3 bases are TGTGCCAGTGGGGACAGGGGAAGGCATCAGCCCCAGCATTTT. It translates to CASGDRGRHQPQHF. Together with reference TRBV19 and TRBJ1-5, the CDR3 gives the full variable domain: DGGITQSPKYLFRKEGQNVTLSCEQNLNHDAMYWYRQDPGQGLRLIYYSQIVNDFQKGDIAEGYSVSREKKESFPLTVTSAQKNPTAFYLCASGDRGRHQPQHFGDGTRLSIL.

The sample holds one count of this clonotype. This chain uses TRBV20-1 with TRBJ2-5, with TRBD2 matching 7 bases. CDR3 length equals 12 residues. The V segment lost 5 bases and the J segment 5 bases; nucleotides outside the gene matches: 5. Looked up from germline, CDR1 is DFQATT and CDR2 is SNEGSKA (reference sequence). The CDR3, as DNA: TGCAGTGCTGAAACTAGCGAGGAGACCCAGTACTTC. Protein sequence: CSAETSEETQYF.

The V and J genes are TRBV19 and TRBJ1-1; D unclear. In germline, CDR1 is LNHDA, CDR2 SQIVND (reference sequence). The CDR3 totals 14 residues. V lost 4 bases, J lost 1 base, and 10 bases lay in between. In nucleotides, the CDR3 is TGTGCCAGTAGTACCCGCCCGCAGAACACTGAAGCTTTCTTT. Its translation: CASSTRPQNTEAFF.

The rearrangement links TRBV24-1 to TRBJ2-3; D is ambiguous. The length of the CDR3 is 12 residues. V shed 9 bases and J shed 0 bases, with 6 bases lying between them. The germline V gene encodes CDR1 KGHDR and CDR2 SFDVKD. The chain's CDR3 is CATAGSTDTQYF. CDR3 in DNA: TGTGCCACCGCAGGAAGCACAGATACGCAGTATTTT.

This clonotype was seen a handful of times. V and J are TRBV20-1 and TRBJ2-7; 9 bases map to TRBD2. The CDR3 is 14 amino acids. The junction had 10 bases not matched to a gene; V was cut back by 6 bases and J by 4 bases. CDR1 is DFQATT and CDR2 is SNEGSKA in the germline V gene (reference sequence). This CDR3 reads CSAMGGRAVYEQYF. DNA for the CDR3: TGCAGTGCAATGGGCGGGAGGGCGGTTTACGAGCAGTACTTC.

This clonotype appeared many times. This chain connects TRBV7-9 to TRBJ1-1; no reliable D call. Germline-derived CDR1 and CDR2 are SEHNR and FQNEAQ (reference sequence). The V end was cut by 5 bases, the J end by 1 base, with 11 bases between. The length of the CDR3 is 14 residues. CDR3 coding DNA: TGTGCCAGCAGCCTAGGGCAGTCGAACACTGAAGCTTTCTTT. Residues: CASSLGQSNTEAFF.